These T cell receptor beta chains were read from a single sample in a study of T-cell reconstitution after alpha-beta-depleted transplantation in children. TCRdb fed the PCR reads into MiXCR, producing one record per CDR3 protein. The table shows a few hundred thousand distinct CDR3 sequences, with about 9.9% occurring only once. The specimen comprised peripheral blood, sampled 180 days after TCRalphabeta/CD19-depleted stem cell transplant. These TCRs come from a male patient aged 2-9 years who had a stem cell transplant for chronic granulomatous disease, so the T cells may come from the graft donor. The CDR3 runs from the conserved cysteine through the conserved F or W. D genes are given only for firm matches. Rows may omit the clone size; those that give it use once, few, many or a size class.

many,TRBJ1-2,NA,TRBV28,TGTGCCAGCAGTTTATCTGGGTTAATGCTTGGCTACACCTTC,CASSLSGLMLGYTF
many,TRBJ2-5,NA,TRBV6-5,TGTGCCAGCAGTTACCATTGGGACTACCAAGAGACCCAGTACTTC,CASSYHWDYQETQYF
many,TRBJ2-4,NA,TRBV30,TGTGCCTGGAGTGTGCTTCCCCAGGTCATTCAGTACTTC,CAWSVLPQVIQYF
many,TRBJ2-1,TRBD2,TRBV5-1,TGCGCCAGCAGCTTGCCTATAGCGGGGGGCTACAATGAGCAGTTCTTC,CASSLPIAGGYNEQFF
many,TRBJ2-1,NA,TRBV4-1,TGCGCCAGCAGCCAAGTTTCGGGACAAACTTACAATGAGCAGTTCTTC,CASSQVSGQTYNEQFF
many,TRBJ2-5,TRBD2,TRBV4-2,TGTGCCAGCAGACCCCAAGCACTAGCGGAAGAAGAGACCCAGTACTTC,CASRPQALAEEETQYF
many,TRBJ2-1,NA,TRBV5-5,TGTGCCAGCAGCTCAAGACCCTCTGTTACTGTCGATGAGCAGTTCTTC,CASSSRPSVTVDEQFF
many,TRBJ1-4,TRBD1,TRBV4-1,TGCGCCAGCAGCCGGGACAGTGCAACTAATGAAAAACTGTTTTTT,CASSRDSATNEKLFF
many,TRBJ1-2,NA,TRBV6-5,TGTGCCAGCAGGGCCGGGAATGGCTACACCTTC,CASRAGNGYTF
many,TRBJ2-7,TRBD1,TRBV6-1,TGTGCCAGCAAGGTTCTTGGGACAGGGACCCCCGAGCAGTACTTC,CASKVLGTGTPEQYF
many,TRBJ2-1,TRBD2,TRBV28,TGTGCCAGCAGTTTAGAACTAGCGGGACGGAATGAGCAGTTCTTC,CASSLELAGRNEQFF
many,TRBJ2-1,NA,TRBV5-5,TGTGCCAGCAGCTTGGGGGCAGGGGCCAATGAGCAGTTCTTC,CASSLGAGANEQFF
many,TRBJ2-2,NA,TRBV7-9,TGTGCCAGCAGCACAATCAGCGGGGAGCTGTTTTTT,CASSTISGELFF
few,TRBJ2-1,NA,TRBV27,TGTGCCAGCAGTTTTTTGACAGGCCCTCTTCTCTTC,CASSFLTGPLLF
NA,TRBJ2-4,NA,TRBV6-5,TGTGCCAGCAGTTACAGGGATGGCAAAAACATTCAGTACTTC,CASSYRDGKNIQYF
many,TRBJ2-7,NA,TRBV7-2,TGTGCCAGCAGCCCTAGCGGTCGGACAGTCCTCGAGCAGTACTTC,CASSPSGRTVLEQYF